These 27 T cell receptor beta chains were sequenced from one sample in a study of PD-1 blockade in mismatch repair-deficient tumors. Profiled with immunoSEQ multiplex PCR; TCRdb holds only in-frame clones, not every one. This sample has roughly 79,000 clones, with about 82% found just once. The sequenced sample was peripheral blood, obtained 44 weeks after starting pembrolizumab. These TCRs come from an adult with mismatch repair-deficient cancer.

This clone has ten or more counts. This chain's CDR3 is CAWSPNGNEKLFF. In nucleotides, the CDR3 is TGTGCCTGGAGTCCTAATGGGAATGAAAAACTGTTTTTT. This chain connects TRBV30 to TRBJ1-4; D is unresolved. CDR3 length: 13 amino acids. V lost 2 bases to trimming and J lost 5 bases, with 9 bases between them. CDR1 GTSNPN and CDR2 SVGIG come from the germline V gene (reference sequence).

This clone was picked up a small number of times. The chain joins TRBV7-6 to TRBJ2-3; 7 bases are shared with TRBD2. The CDR3 has 15 residues. With V trimmed by 2 bases and J by 5 bases, 7 bases remained unmatched. The germline V gene encodes CDR1 SGHVS and CDR2 FNYEAQ. DNA for the CDR3: TGTGCCAGCAGCTTATGGCGCGGGAGTAGAGATACGCAGTATTTT. The encoded protein is CASSLWRGSRDTQYF.

CDR3: CASSGEAGELFF. The CDR3 DNA is TGTGCCAGCAGCGGTGAGGCCGGGGAGCTGTTTTTT. The rearrangement uses TRBV9 and TRBJ2-2; no definite D call. V lost 3 bases to trimming and J lost 6 bases, with 6 bases between them. This CDR3 region has 12 residues. Germline loops: CDR1 SGDLS, CDR2 YYNGEE.

J is TRBJ1-1 and V is TRBV30; 10 nucleotides align to TRBD1. This CDR3 comprises 13 residues. Germline V lookup: CDR1 GTSNPN, CDR2 SVGIG (reference sequence). The CDR3 region is CAWDRDRGTEAFF. In DNA, the CDR3 is TGTGCTTGGGATAGGGACAGGGGAACTGAAGCTTTCTTT.

The chain links TRBV4-3 to TRBJ1-1; no definite D call. The germline CDR1 and CDR2 sequences are LGHNA and YSLEER. Trimming removed 3 bases from V and 4 bases from J, with 6 bases in between. CDR3 size: 12 residues. DNA for the CDR3: TGCGCCAGCAGCCAGACTAGCACTGAAGCTTTCTTT. This sequence encodes CASSQTSTEAFF.

This sequence joins TRBV7-6 and TRBJ2-1, with 7 bases lining up with TRBD1. Germline V lookup: CDR1 SGHVS, CDR2 FNYEAQ. Trimming cost V 4 bases and J 5 bases; bases outside gene matches: 5. The CDR3 is 14 residues long. The CDR3 region has the DNA TGTGCCAGCAGCTCGGACAGGATAAACAATGAGCAGTTCTTC. Translating gives CASSSDRINNEQFF.

The V and J genes are TRBV7-3 and TRBJ2-1; D possibly uses TRBD1 or TRBD2 (5 bases each). The V end lost 4 bases, the J end lost 4 bases, and 14 bases lay between the germline ends. Germline CDR1 is SGHTA and CDR2 is FQGTGA. CDR3 length equals 15 residues. Written as DNA, the CDR3 is TGTGCCAGCAGCTCCGTCGGGGCAGAATACAATGAGCAGTTCTTC. It specifies CASSSVGAEYNEQFF.

V gene TRBV4-1 combines with J gene TRBJ2-1; the match to TRBD2 covers 8 bases. CDR1 is MGHRA and CDR2 is YSYEKL in the germline V gene. V lost 0 bases, J lost 14 bases, and 15 bases stayed unmatched. This CDR3 has 16 residues. The CDR3 here is CASSQDPPGRATHKFF. The CDR3 nucleotides are TGCGCCAGCAGCCAAGATCCTCCCGGGAGGGCAACCCATAAGTTCTTC.

DNA for the CDR3: TGCGCCAGCAGCTGGGGTGGGCCCACAGATACGCAGTATTTT. As protein: CASSWGGPTDTQYF. V usage is TRBV10-1 and J usage is TRBJ2-3; D unresolved. The ends were cut back, 6 bases at V and 2 bases at J, with 12 bases in the middle. This CDR3 has 14 amino acids. Germline values: CDR1 WNHNN, CDR2 SYGVQD (reference sequence).

The chain combines TRBV22-1 with TRBJ1-1; TRBD1 is the table's D call and was not checked against the DNA. TRBV22-1 is labeled a pseudogene. CDR3 length: 16 amino acids. The CDR3 DNA reads as TGTCCTGGGAGCGATGCAGGGTGGGGAATGAACACTGAAGCTTTCTTT. Translated, it gives CPGSDAGWGMNTEAFF.

Details on this clone: The junction and the germline gene differ at one end; a read error may be behind it. The rearrangement uses TRBV19 and TRBJ2-2; D perhaps matches TRBD2 (6 bases). The CDR3 is made up of 14 amino acids. The germline V gene has CDR1 LNHDA and CDR2 SQIVND (reference sequence). The CDR3 spells CVSTIQGGTGELFF. In DNA form, the CDR3 reads TGTGTCAGTACCATCCAGGGAGGTACCGGGGAGCTGTTTTTT.

The chain carries TRBV30 and TRBJ2-2; D perhaps matches TRBD2 (6 bases). The CDR3 is 14 amino acids. V lost 2 bases and J 1 base, leaving 8 bases between the germline ends. Germline V lookup: CDR1 GTSNPN, CDR2 SVGIG (reference sequence). CDR3 nucleotide sequence: TGTGCCTGGAGTCGAGCGGGGAACACCGGGGAGCTGTTTTTT. Amino acid sequence: CAWSRAGNTGELFF.

This clone was picked up a small number of times. The chain employs TRBV10-3 and TRBJ2-3, with TRBD1 matching 7 bases. The CDR3 loop spans 15 amino acids. V shed 3 bases, J shed 2 bases, and the junction held 5 bases outside the gene matches. Per germline, CDR1 ENHRY and CDR2 SYGVKD. The CDR3 DNA sequence: TGTGCCATCAGTGAAGGTCAGGGGGACACAGATACGCAGTATTTT. It is translated as CAISEGQGDTDTQYF.

The V gene is TRBV5-4, the J gene TRBJ1-5; maybe TRBD1 (6 bases). V lost 5 bases and J lost 1, with 10 bases in between. Germline values: CDR1 SGHNT, CDR2 YYREEE (reference sequence). The CDR3 is 14 residues long. In DNA form, the CDR3 reads TGTGCCAGCAGTCGACAGGCAAGCAATCAGCCCCAGCATTTT. This encodes CASSRQASNQPQHF.

The gene calls are TRBV5-4 and TRBJ2-5; 12 positions agree with TRBD2. The CDR3 extends over 16 amino acids. The junction had 7 bases not matched to a gene; V was cut back by 4 bases and J by 3 bases. Germline assignment: CDR1 SGHNT and CDR2 YYREEE (reference sequence). CDR3 region: CASSPRLAGVEETQYF. DNA of the CDR3: TGTGCCAGCAGCCCCAGACTAGCGGGAGTGGAAGAGACCCAGTACTTC.

This clone was found once. Since a much larger clone is just one base distant, this may be a read error. J is TRBJ1-1 and V is TRBV11-2; 9 bases map to TRBD1. Germline-derived CDR1 and CDR2 are SGHAT and FQNNGV. This CDR3 region has 14 residues. V dropped 4 bases and J dropped 0; count of bases not matched to a gene: 0. The CDR3: CASSWDRVNTEAFF. The CDR3 DNA is TGTGCCAGCAGCTGGGACAGGGTGAACACTGAAGCTTTCTTT. Combining the CDR3 with reference TRBV11-2 and TRBJ1-1 gives the whole variable domain EAGVAQSPRYKIIEKRQSVAFWCNPISGHATLYWYQQILGQGPKLLIQFQNNGVVDDSQLPKDRFSAERLKGVDSTLKIQPAKLEDSAVYLCASSWDRVNTEAFFGQGTRLTVV.

A remark on this clone: One end of the junction does not line up with germline, which may come from a read error. The CDR3 protein is CASSPGAGGGDEQYF. DNA for the CDR3: TGTGCCAGCAGCCCCGGAGCGGGAGGAGGAGACGAGCAGTACTTC. The chain is built from TRBV4-1 and TRBJ2-7; TRBD2 matches 9 bases. Germline loops: CDR1 MGHRA, CDR2 YSYEKL. The CDR3 extends over 15 amino acids.

J is TRBJ1-1 and V is TRBV5-6; D not resolved. The CDR3 sequence is 12 residues long. V lost 2 bases and J lost 9, with 11 bases in between. Germline assignment: CDR1 SGHDT and CDR2 YYEEEE. The CDR3 sequence: CASSFVNKKAFF. The CDR3 coding sequence is TGTGCCAGCAGCTTCGTTAACAAGAAAGCTTTCTTT. The full variable domain, its missing parts supplied by reference TRBV5-6 and TRBJ1-1, is DAGVTQSPTHLIKTRGQQVTLRCSPKSGHDTVSWYQQALGQGPQFIFQYYEEEERQRGNFPDRFSGHQFPNYSSELNVNALLLGDSALYLCASSFVNKKAFFGQGTRLTVV.

V usage is TRBV27 and J usage is TRBJ2-1, with 11 bases fitting TRBD2. CDR3 length: 16 residues. Trimming took 6 bases from V and 3 from J; bases not matched to a gene: 7. The germline V gene has CDR1 MNHEY and CDR2 SMNVEV (reference sequence). This chain's CDR3 is CASSYEGLAVYNEQFF. CDR3 sequence (DNA): TGTGCCAGCAGCTACGAGGGACTAGCGGTCTACAATGAGCAGTTCTTC.

This chain connects TRBV4-3 to TRBJ1-1; no definite D call. CDR3 length equals 16 residues. The germline V gene has CDR1 LGHNA and CDR2 YSLEER. Trimming took 2 bases from V and 4 from J, leaving 17 bases between them. The CDR3 DNA reads TGCGCCAGCAGCCAAACTAACCTTCAGGTTACCACTGAAGCTTTCTTT. Amino acids: CASSQTNLQVTTEAFF.

J is TRBJ1-5 and V is TRBV6-5; 9 positions match TRBD1. The CDR3 contains 15 residues. The ends lost 5 bases at V and 3 bases at J; junction bases unmatched: 5. Germline CDR1 is MNHEY and CDR2 is SVGAGI. CDR3 bases: TGTGCCAGCAGTGCGGACAGGGGAAACAATCAGCCCCAGCATTTT. Protein product: CASSADRGNNQPQHF.

This chain joins TRBV19 and TRBJ2-7; D is ambiguous. The CDR3 has 13 residues. V was shortened by 5 bases and J by 6 bases, with 14 bases between the two germline ends. CDR1 and CDR2 from the germline V gene are LNHDA and SQIVND (reference sequence). CDR3 protein: CASSGTSVGEQYF. In nucleotides, the CDR3 is TGTGCCAGTAGTGGTACCTCCGTAGGCGAGCAGTACTTC.

The CDR3 sequence is CASSSPGTVNEQFF. CDR3 DNA: TGTGCCAGCAGTTCTCCCGGGACAGTAAATGAGCAGTTCTTC. V gene TRBV6-5 combines with J gene TRBJ2-1, with 7 bases lining up with TRBD1. The germline V gene encodes CDR1 MNHEY and CDR2 SVGAGI. J was trimmed by 7 bases and V by 4 bases; bases with no gene match: 7. The CDR3 extends over 14 amino acids.

The rearrangement uses TRBV5-6 and TRBJ2-5; weak D call: TRBD1 (5 bases). V was shortened by 0 bases and J by 2 bases, with 14 bases between the two germline ends. Looked up from germline, CDR1 is SGHDT and CDR2 is YYEEEE. The CDR3 extends over 16 amino acids. CDR3 loop: CASSLVPGIGQETQYF. CDR3 in DNA: TGTGCCAGCAGCTTGGTACCAGGGATCGGGCAAGAGACCCAGTACTTC.

The V and J genes are TRBV14 and TRBJ2-1; possibly TRBD2 for D (6 bases). Between the trimmed V and J ends, which lost 5 bases and 5 bases, there was a span of 13 bases. Per the germline V gene, CDR1 is SGHDN and CDR2 is FVKESK. CDR3 length: 14 amino acids. This CDR3 is CASSFLLAHNEQFF. The CDR3 DNA reads TGTGCCAGCAGCTTTCTTCTAGCGCACAATGAGCAGTTCTTC.

This clone has a single count. The chain couples TRBV27 to TRBJ1-1, with no clear D. This CDR3 spans 15 amino acids. V was trimmed by 7 bases and J by 0 bases, leaving 15 bases between them. The germline V gene has CDR1 MNHEY and CDR2 SMNVEV (reference sequence). The CDR3 DNA follows: TGTGCCAGCAAGAGGCCGGGTTCTGTGAACACTGAAGCTTTCTTT. As protein: CASKRPGSVNTEAFF.

The rearrangement links TRBV4-2 to TRBJ2-7; TRBD1 is a possible D gene (6 bases). CDR3 size: 15 residues. The ends were cut back, 0 bases at V and 5 bases at J, with 14 bases in the middle. In germline, CDR1 is LGHNA, CDR2 YNFKEQ. For the CDR3, the DNA is TGTGCCAGCAGCCAAGATGGGCAGGGGAAGGACGAGCAGTACTTC. Its protein is CASSQDGQGKDEQYF.